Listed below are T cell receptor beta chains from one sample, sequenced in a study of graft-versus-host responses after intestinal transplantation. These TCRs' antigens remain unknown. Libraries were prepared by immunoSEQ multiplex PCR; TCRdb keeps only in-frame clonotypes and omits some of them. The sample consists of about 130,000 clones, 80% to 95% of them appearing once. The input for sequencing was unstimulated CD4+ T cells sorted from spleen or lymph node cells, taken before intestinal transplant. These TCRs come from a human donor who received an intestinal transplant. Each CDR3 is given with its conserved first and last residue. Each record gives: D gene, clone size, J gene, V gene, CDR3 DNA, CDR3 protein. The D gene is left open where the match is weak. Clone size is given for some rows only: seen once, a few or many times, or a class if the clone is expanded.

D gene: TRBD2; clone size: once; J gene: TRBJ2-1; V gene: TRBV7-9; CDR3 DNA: TGTGCCAGCAGCTTCTTTAGGACTAGCGGGAGACGATCCTACAATGAGCAGTTCTTC; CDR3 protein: CASSFFRTSGRRSYNEQFF
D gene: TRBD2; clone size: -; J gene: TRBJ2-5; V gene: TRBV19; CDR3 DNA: TGTGCCAGTAGTGTCGCGGGACTAGCGAAAGAGACCCAGTACTTC; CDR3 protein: CASSVAGLAKETQYF
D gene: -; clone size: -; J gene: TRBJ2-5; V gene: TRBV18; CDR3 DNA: TGTGCCAGCTCATTGGGGACCCAAGAGACCCAGTACTTC; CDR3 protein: CASSLGTQETQYF
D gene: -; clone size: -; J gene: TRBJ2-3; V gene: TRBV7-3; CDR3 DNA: TGTGCCAGCAGCTTCGGCACAGATACGCAGTATTTT; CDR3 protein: CASSFGTDTQYF
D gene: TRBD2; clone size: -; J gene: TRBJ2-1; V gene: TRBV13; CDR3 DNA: TGTGCCAGCAGCTTAGGTGCGGGAGCGTACTCCTACAATGAGCAGTTCTTC; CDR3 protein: CASSLGAGAYSYNEQFF
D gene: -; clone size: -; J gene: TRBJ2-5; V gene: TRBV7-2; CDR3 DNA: TGTGCCAGCAGCTCCCCTATTGGCCAAGAGACCCAGTACTTC; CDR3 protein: CASSSPIGQETQYF
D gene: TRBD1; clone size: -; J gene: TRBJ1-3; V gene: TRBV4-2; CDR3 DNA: TGTGCCAGCAGCAACCAACCGGGACAGGGAACAAGAAACACCATATATTTT; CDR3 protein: CASSNQPGQGTRNTIYF
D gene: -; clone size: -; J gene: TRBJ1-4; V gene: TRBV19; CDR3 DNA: TGTGCCAGTAGCCAGGGGAGGGCTAATGAAAAACTGTTTTTT; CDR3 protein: CASSQGRANEKLFF
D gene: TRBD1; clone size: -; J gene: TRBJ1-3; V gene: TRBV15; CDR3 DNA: TGTGCCACCAGCAGGGTTACAGGGGGCCCAGGAAACACCATATATTTT; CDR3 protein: CATSRVTGGPGNTIYF
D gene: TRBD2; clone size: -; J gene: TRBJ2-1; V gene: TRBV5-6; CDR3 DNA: TGTGCCAGCGCACCCCGGCTAGCGGGAACGTATGAGCAGTTCTTC; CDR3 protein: CASAPRLAGTYEQFF
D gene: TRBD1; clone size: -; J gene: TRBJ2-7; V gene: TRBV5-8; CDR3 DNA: TGTGCCAGCAGCTTGGAGGGACAGGGTACCAAGCAGTACTTC; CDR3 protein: CASSLEGQGTKQYF
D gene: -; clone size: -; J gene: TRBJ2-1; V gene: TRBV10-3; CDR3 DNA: TGTGCCATCAGTGATAGGGCAGGGTACTCCTACAATGAGCAGTTCTTC; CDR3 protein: CAISDRAGYSYNEQFF
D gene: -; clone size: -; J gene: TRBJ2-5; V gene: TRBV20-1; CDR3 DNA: TGCAGTGCGGCAGTTCCTGAGACCCAGTACTTC; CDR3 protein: CSAAVPETQYF
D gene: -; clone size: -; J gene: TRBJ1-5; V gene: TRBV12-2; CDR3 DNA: TGTGCAAGTCGCTCCCCCGCCTTGGTGGGGGGGCCTAGACAGCCCCAGCATTTT; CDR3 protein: CASRSPALVGGPRQPQHF
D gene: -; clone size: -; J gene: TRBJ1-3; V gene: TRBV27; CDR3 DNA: TGTGCCAGCCGGGGGGGTTGGTCTGGAAACACCATATATTTT; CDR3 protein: CASRGGWSGNTIYF
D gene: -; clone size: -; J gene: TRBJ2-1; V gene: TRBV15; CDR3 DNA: TGTGCCACCACCACCTACGGGACTTGGAATGAGCAGTTCTTC; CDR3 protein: CATTTYGTWNEQFF
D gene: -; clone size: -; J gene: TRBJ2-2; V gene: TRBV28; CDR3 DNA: TGTGCCAGCACCTCCCCCGGCGGGGAGCTGTTTTTT; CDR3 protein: CASTSPGGELFF
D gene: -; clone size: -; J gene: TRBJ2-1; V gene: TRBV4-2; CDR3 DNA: TGTGCCAGCAGCGGTGGGGTAACCTACAATGAGCAGTTCTTC; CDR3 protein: CASSGGVTYNEQFF
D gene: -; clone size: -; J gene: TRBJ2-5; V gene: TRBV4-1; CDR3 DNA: TGCGCCAGCAGCGACACCCAAGAGACCCAGTACTTC; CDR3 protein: CASSDTQETQYF
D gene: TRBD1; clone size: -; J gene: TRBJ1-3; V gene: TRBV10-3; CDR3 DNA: TGTGCCACCCAGAGAGGACAGGGTTCTTCTGGAAACACCATATATTTT; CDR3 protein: CATQRGQGSSGNTIYF
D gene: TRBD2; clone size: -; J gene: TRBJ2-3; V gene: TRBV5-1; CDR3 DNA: TGCGCCAGCAGCGGGGGACTAGCGGGAAACACAGATACGCAGTATTTT; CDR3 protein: CASSGGLAGNTDTQYF
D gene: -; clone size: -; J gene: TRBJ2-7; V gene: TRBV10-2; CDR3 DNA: TGCGCCACTTCTCCCCTCGACGGCGCCTCCAAGAACTTC; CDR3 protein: CATSPLDGASKNF
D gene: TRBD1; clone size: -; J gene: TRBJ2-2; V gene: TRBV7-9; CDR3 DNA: TGTGCCAGCAGACAGGGGGCGCGTAACGGGGAGCTGTTTTTT; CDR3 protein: CASRQGARNGELFF
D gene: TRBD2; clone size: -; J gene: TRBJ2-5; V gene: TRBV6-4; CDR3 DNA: TGTGCCAGCAGTGACCCCACACGGGAGGGGTCCCAAGAGACCCAGTACTTC; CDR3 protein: CASSDPTREGSQETQYF
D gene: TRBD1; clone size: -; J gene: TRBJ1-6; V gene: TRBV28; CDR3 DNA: TGTGCCAGCAGTTTACGACAGGGTGGATTTCGTTCACCCCTCCACTTT; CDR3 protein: CASSLRQGGFRSPLHF
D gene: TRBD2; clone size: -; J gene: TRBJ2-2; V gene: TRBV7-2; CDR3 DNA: TGTGCCAGCAGCTTAAAGACCTTAGCGGGAGTTACCACCGGGGAGCTGTTTTTT; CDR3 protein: CASSLKTLAGVTTGELFF
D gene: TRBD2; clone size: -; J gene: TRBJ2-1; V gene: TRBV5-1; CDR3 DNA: TGCGCCAGCAGCCCCGTGCTAGCGGGAGGGAATGAGCAGTTCTTC; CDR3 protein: CASSPVLAGGNEQFF
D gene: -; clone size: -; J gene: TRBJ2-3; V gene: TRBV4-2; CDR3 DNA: TGTGCCAGCAGCCGACCCCCAGATACGCAGTATTTT; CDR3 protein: CASSRPPDTQYF
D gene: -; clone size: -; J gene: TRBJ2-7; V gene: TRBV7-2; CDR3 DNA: TGTTCCGCTGGGCGATTTAAATACGAGCAGTACTTC; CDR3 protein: CSAGRFKYEQYF
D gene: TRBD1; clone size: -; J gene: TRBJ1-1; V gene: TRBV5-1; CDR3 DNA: TGCGCCAGCAGCCTCTACAGGGGAAACACTGAAGCTTTCTTT; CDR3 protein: CASSLYRGNTEAFF
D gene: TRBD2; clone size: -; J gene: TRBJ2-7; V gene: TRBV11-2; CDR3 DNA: TGTGCCAGCAGTAGCGGGAGCTCCTACGAGCAGTACTTC; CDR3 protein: CASSSGSSYEQYF
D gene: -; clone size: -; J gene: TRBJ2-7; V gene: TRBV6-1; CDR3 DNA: TGTGCCAGCAGGGCGGGAATCACCTACGAGCAGTACTTC; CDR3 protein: CASRAGITYEQYF
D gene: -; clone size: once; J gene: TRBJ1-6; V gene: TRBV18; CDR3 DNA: TGTGCCAGCTCACCACCTGGACGGAATAATTCACCCCTCCACTTT; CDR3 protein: CASSPPGRNNSPLHF
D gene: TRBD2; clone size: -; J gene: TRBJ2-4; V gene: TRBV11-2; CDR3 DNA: TGTGCCAGCAGCTTAGTCCGATCAGCGGGAGGTCAAAACATTCAGTACTTC; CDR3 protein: CASSLVRSAGGQNIQYF
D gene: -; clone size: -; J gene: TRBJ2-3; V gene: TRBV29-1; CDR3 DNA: TGCAGCGTGGAAGATACGCAGTATTTT; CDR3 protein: CSVEDTQYF
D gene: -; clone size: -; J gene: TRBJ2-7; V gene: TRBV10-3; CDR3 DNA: TGTGCCATCAGTGATAAGGTAGCAACTTGGTACGAGCAGTACTTC; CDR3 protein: CAISDKVATWYEQYF
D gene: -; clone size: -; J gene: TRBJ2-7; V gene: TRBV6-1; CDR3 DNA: TGTGCCAGCAGTGCCTCCTACGAGCAGTACTTC; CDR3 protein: CASSASYEQYF
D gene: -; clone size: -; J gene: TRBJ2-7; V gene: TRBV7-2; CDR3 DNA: TGTGCCAGCAGCTCTGGACAGCACCCCTACGAGCAGTACTTC; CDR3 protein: CASSSGQHPYEQYF
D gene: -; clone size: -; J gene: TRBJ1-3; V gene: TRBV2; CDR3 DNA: TGTGCCAGCAGTGAAACACCAGCACCTAGAGCCTCTGGAAACACCATATATTTT; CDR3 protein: CASSETPAPRASGNTIYF
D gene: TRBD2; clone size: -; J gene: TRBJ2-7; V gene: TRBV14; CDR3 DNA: TGTGCCAGCAGCCAGTGGCGGGAGAGCTACGAGCAGTACTTC; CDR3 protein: CASSQWRESYEQYF
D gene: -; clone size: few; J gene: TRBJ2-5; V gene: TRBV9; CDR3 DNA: TGTGCCAGCAGCGTCGTCGGGGGAGGACGGAAAGAGACCCAGTACTTC; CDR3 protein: CASSVVGGGRKETQYF
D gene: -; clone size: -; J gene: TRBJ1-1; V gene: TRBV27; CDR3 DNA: TGTGCCAGCAGTTTAGGCGGGGGAGTCACTGAAGCTTTCTTT; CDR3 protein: CASSLGGGVTEAFF
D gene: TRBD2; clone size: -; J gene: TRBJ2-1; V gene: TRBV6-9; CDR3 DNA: TGTGCCAGCAGTTATAGGCCTAGCGGGAGGGAAAATGAGCAGTTCTTC; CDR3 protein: CASSYRPSGRENEQFF
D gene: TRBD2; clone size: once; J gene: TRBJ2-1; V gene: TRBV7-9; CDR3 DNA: TGTGCCAGCAGGCCCGGGACTAGCGGGACAATTTACAATGAGCAGTTCTTC; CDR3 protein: CASRPGTSGTIYNEQFF
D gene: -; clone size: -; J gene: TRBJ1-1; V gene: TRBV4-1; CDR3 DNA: TGCGCCAGCAGCCCCCCTGGGGTTAACACTGAAGCTTTCTTT; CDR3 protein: CASSPPGVNTEAFF
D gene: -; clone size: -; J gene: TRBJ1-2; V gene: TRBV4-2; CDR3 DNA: TGTGCCAGCAGCTTTGCGACAGCCTCTGGTGGCTACACCTTC; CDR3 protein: CASSFATASGGYTF
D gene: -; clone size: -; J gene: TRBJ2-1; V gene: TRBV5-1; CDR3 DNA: TGCGCCAGCAGCTTGAGCGGTTCCTCCTACAATGAGCAGTTCTTC; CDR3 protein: CASSLSGSSYNEQFF
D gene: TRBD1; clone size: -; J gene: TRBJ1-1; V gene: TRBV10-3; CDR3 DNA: TGTGCCATCAGTGTAAACAGGGGAGACACTGAAGCTTTCTTT; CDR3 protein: CAISVNRGDTEAFF
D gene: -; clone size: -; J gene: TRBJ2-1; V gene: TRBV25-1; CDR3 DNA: TGTGCCAGCAGTGCGTGGATAGGGAGGTCGCACAATGAGCAGTTCTTC; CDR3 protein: CASSAWIGRSHNEQFF
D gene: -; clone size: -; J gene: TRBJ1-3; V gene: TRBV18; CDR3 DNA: TGTGCCAGCTCACCAATATTAGGGATCCGGGACACCATATATTTT; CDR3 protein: CASSPILGIRDTIYF
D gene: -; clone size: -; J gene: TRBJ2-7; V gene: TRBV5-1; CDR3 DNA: TGCGCCAGCAGCCCGCACCGGAGATACGAGCAGTACTTC; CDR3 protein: CASSPHRRYEQYF
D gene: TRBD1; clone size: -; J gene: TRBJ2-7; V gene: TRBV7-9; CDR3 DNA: TGTGCCAGCAGCCCCCTCTCCCGGGACAGGGGGCCCTACGAGCAGTACTTC; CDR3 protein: CASSPLSRDRGPYEQYF
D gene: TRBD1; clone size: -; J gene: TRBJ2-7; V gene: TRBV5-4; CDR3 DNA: TGTGCCAGCAGCTCACAGGGGTGGGAGCAGTACTTC; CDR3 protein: CASSSQGWEQYF
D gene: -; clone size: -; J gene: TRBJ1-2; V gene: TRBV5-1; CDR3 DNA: TGCGCCAGCAGCTTGGGGAGGGGCTATGGCTACACCTTC; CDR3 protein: CASSLGRGYGYTF
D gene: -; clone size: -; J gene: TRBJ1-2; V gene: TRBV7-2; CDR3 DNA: TGTGCCAGCAGCTTAGTGGCAGTACCCTATGGCTACACCTTC; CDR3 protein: CASSLVAVPYGYTF
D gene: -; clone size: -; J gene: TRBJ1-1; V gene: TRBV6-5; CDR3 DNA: TGTGCCAGCAGCTCGCGGGCAGGGGACACTGAAGCTTTCTTT; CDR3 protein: CASSSRAGDTEAFF
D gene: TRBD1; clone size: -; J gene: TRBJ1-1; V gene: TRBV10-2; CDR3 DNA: TGCGCCAGCACTACCGACAGGGGGAACACTGAAGCTTTCTTT; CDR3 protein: CASTTDRGNTEAFF